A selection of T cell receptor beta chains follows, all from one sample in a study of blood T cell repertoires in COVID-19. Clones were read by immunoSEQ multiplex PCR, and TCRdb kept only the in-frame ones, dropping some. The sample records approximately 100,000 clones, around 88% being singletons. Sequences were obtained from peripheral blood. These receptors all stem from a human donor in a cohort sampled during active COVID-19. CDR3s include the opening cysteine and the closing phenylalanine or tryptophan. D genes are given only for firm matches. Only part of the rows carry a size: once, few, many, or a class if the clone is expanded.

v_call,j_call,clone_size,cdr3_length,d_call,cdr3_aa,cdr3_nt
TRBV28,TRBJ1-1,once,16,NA,CASSPHPGLANTEAFF,TGTGCCAGCAGTCCACACCCGGGACTTGCGAACACTGAAGCTTTCTTT
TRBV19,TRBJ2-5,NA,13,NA,CASNRGRQETQYF,TGTGCCAGCAACAGAGGGCGACAAGAGACCCAGTACTTC
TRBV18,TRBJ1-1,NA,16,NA,CASSPMGGQENTEAFF,TGTGCCAGCTCACCAATGGGCGGACAAGAGAACACTGAAGCTTTCTTT
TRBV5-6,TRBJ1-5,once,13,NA,CASSLGAEQPQHF,TGTGCCAGCAGCTTAGGGGCTGAACAGCCCCAGCATTTT
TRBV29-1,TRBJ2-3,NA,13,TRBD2,CSAWTSGSDTQYF,TGCAGCGCCTGGACTAGCGGATCGGATACGCAGTATTTT
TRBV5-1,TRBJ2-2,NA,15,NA,CASSSLGAQSGELFF,TGCGCCAGCAGCTCCTTAGGGGCCCAAAGCGGGGAGCTGTTTTTT
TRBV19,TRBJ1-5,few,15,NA,CASSIGAGRNQPQHF,TGTGCCAGTAGTATTGGGGCAGGAAGGAATCAGCCCCAGCATTTT
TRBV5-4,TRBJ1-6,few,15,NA,CASTDSSSYNSPLHF,TGTGCCAGCACCGACTCCAGCTCCTATAATTCACCCCTCCACTTT
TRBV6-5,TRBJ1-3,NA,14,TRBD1,CASRKNGQGYTIYF,TGTGCCAGCAGGAAGAATGGACAGGGCTACACCATATATTTT
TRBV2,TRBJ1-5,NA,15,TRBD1,CASTQYRGSNQPQHF,TGTGCCAGCACCCAATACAGGGGTAGCAATCAGCCCCAGCATTTT
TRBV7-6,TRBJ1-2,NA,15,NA,CASSLGGTLGYGYTF,TGTGCCAGCAGCTTAGGGGGGACATTGGGCTATGGCTACACCTTC
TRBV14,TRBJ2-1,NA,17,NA,CASSQWGRGAGYNEQFF,TGTGCCAGCAGCCAATGGGGAAGGGGTGCCGGGTACAATGAGCAGTTCTTC
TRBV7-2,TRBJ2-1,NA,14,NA,CASSDVGLSNEQFF,TGTGCCAGCAGCGACGTTGGGCTTAGCAATGAGCAGTTCTTC
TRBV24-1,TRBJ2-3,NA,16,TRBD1,CATSPDRGRGTDTQYF,TGTGCCACCAGCCCCGACAGGGGCCGGGGCACAGATACGCAGTATTTT
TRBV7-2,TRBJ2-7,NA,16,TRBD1,CASSFLPGQGALEQYF,TGTGCCAGCAGCTTCCTGCCGGGACAGGGGGCCCTCGAGCAGTACTTC